These T cell receptor beta chains were read from a single sample in a study of OX40 agonist ivuxolimab in advanced cancers. Method: immunoSEQ multiplex PCR; TCRdb's copy keeps in-frame clones and lacks some. Among about 36,000 clones listed, about 80% were seen once. The sequencing here drew on CD4+ or CD8+ T cells sorted from blood, taken in a trial of the OX40 agonist ivuxolimab. The receptors stem from an adult with an advanced solid tumor such as melanoma, head and neck, liver or kidney cancer. Both conserved end residues are part of each CDR3. A D gene is named only where the DNA matches it firmly. Part of the rows lack a size; the others show once, few, many or a class for expanded clones.

j_gene: TRBJ1-2
d_gene: .
v_gene: TRBV5-1
abundance: .
CDR3aa: CASSLGTNYGYTF
CDR3nt: TGCGCCAGCAGCTTGGGTACTAACTATGGCTACACCTTC

j_gene: TRBJ2-2
d_gene: TRBD2
v_gene: TRBV4-1
abundance: .
CDR3aa: CASSHTGLALNTGELFF
CDR3nt: TGCGCCAGCAGCCACACTGGACTAGCATTGAACACCGGGGAGCTGTTTTTT

j_gene: TRBJ1-5
d_gene: TRBD1
v_gene: TRBV27
abundance: few
CDR3aa: CASRTGGQPQHF
CDR3nt: TGTGCCAGCAGAACAGGGGGACAGCCCCAGCATTTT

j_gene: TRBJ1-2
d_gene: TRBD1
v_gene: TRBV19
abundance: .
CDR3aa: CASSILGDSPVYGYTF
CDR3nt: TGTGCCAGTAGTATTCTGGGGGACAGTCCCGTCTATGGCTACACCTTC

j_gene: TRBJ2-3
d_gene: .
v_gene: TRBV30
abundance: .
CDR3aa: CACRTSSSTDTQYF
CDR3nt: TGTGCCTGCCGGACGTCGAGTAGCACAGATACGCAGTATTTT

j_gene: TRBJ1-1
d_gene: TRBD1
v_gene: TRBV15
abundance: .
CDR3aa: CATSGQDPTEAFF
CDR3nt: TGTGCCACCAGCGGACAGGACCCCACTGAAGCTTTCTTT

j_gene: TRBJ1-5
d_gene: TRBD1
v_gene: TRBV7-2
abundance: .
CDR3aa: CASAEGQASNQPQHF
CDR3nt: TGTGCCAGCGCTGAAGGACAGGCTAGCAATCAGCCCCAGCATTTT

j_gene: TRBJ2-3
d_gene: TRBD1
v_gene: TRBV9
abundance: .
CDR3aa: CASSADRGRTDTQYF
CDR3nt: TGTGCCAGCAGCGCGGACAGGGGGAGAACAGATACGCAGTATTTT

j_gene: TRBJ1-1
d_gene: .
v_gene: TRBV19
abundance: .
CDR3aa: CASKDRFDNTEAFF
CDR3nt: TGTGCCAGTAAAGACAGGTTCGATAACACTGAAGCTTTCTTT

j_gene: TRBJ1-6
d_gene: .
v_gene: TRBV9
abundance: .
CDR3aa: CASSVSQNSPLHF
CDR3nt: TGTGCCAGCAGCGTTAGCCAGAATTCACCCCTCCACTTT

j_gene: TRBJ2-7
d_gene: TRBD2
v_gene: TRBV27
abundance: .
CDR3aa: CASSTPSGGAREQYF
CDR3nt: TGTGCCAGCAGTACCCCTAGCGGGGGGGCTCGGGAGCAGTACTTC

j_gene: TRBJ2-1
d_gene: TRBD2
v_gene: TRBV9
abundance: .
CDR3aa: CASSKAGGTYNEQFF
CDR3nt: TGTGCCAGCAGTAAGGCGGGGGGTACCTACAATGAGCAGTTCTTC

j_gene: TRBJ2-2
d_gene: TRBD2
v_gene: TRBV7-2
abundance: once
CDR3aa: CASSLASGGAGTGELFF
CDR3nt: TGTGCCAGCAGCTTAGCTAGCGGGGGGGCGGGCACCGGGGAGCTGTTTTTT

j_gene: TRBJ1-2
d_gene: TRBD1
v_gene: TRBV6-5
abundance: .
CDR3aa: CASGQTGRAYGYTF
CDR3nt: TGTGCCAGCGGTCAGACAGGGAGAGCCTATGGCTACACCTTC

j_gene: TRBJ2-2
d_gene: TRBD1
v_gene: TRBV6-4
abundance: .
CDR3aa: CASSDPDRPSAGELFF
CDR3nt: TGTGCCAGCAGTGACCCGGACAGGCCGAGCGCCGGGGAGCTGTTTTTT

j_gene: TRBJ2-3
d_gene: TRBD2
v_gene: TRBV4-2
abundance: .
CDR3aa: CASSRWGLAVSTDTQYF
CDR3nt: TGTGCCAGCAGCCGATGGGGACTAGCGGTGAGCACAGATACGCAGTATTTT

j_gene: TRBJ2-7
d_gene: TRBD2
v_gene: TRBV7-2
abundance: .
CDR3aa: CASSLGASGHYEQYF
CDR3nt: TGTGCCAGCAGCTTAGGGGCTAGCGGGCACTACGAGCAGTACTTC

j_gene: TRBJ1-1
d_gene: .
v_gene: TRBV18
abundance: few
CDR3aa: CASSLLDAGRDTEAFF
CDR3nt: TGTGCCAGCTCACTACTTGACGCGGGAAGGGACACTGAAGCTTTCTTT

j_gene: TRBJ1-2
d_gene: .
v_gene: TRBV2
abundance: .
CDR3aa: CASSENSYGYTF
CDR3nt: TGTGCCAGCAGTGAAAACAGCTATGGCTACACCTTC

j_gene: TRBJ1-2
d_gene: TRBD1
v_gene: TRBV9
abundance: .
CDR3aa: CASARQGAQYGYTF
CDR3nt: TGTGCCAGCGCCCGACAGGGGGCGCAATATGGCTACACCTTC

j_gene: TRBJ1-3
d_gene: TRBD1
v_gene: TRBV29-1
abundance: .
CDR3aa: CSIWDRAGNTIYF
CDR3nt: TGCAGCATTTGGGACAGGGCTGGAAACACCATATATTTT

j_gene: TRBJ1-5
d_gene: .
v_gene: TRBV2
abundance: few
CDR3aa: CASSEARPGGQPQHF
CDR3nt: TGTGCCAGCAGTGAAGCAAGGCCCGGGGGTCAGCCCCAGCATTTT

j_gene: TRBJ1-2
d_gene: .
v_gene: TRBV6-1
abundance: .
CDR3aa: CASSEVQAKGGYTF
CDR3nt: TGTGCCAGCAGTGAAGTACAGGCTAAGGGTGGCTACACCTTC

j_gene: TRBJ1-6
d_gene: .
v_gene: TRBV11-2
abundance: .
CDR3aa: CASSTTGKENSPLHF
CDR3nt: TGTGCCAGCAGCACAACAGGGAAAGAAAATTCACCCCTCCACTTT

j_gene: TRBJ1-2
d_gene: .
v_gene: TRBV5-4
abundance: .
CDR3aa: CASSLADRPNYGYTF
CDR3nt: TGTGCCAGCAGCTTGGCCGACAGACCGAACTATGGCTACACCTTC

j_gene: TRBJ1-4
d_gene: .
v_gene: TRBV6-6
abundance: .
CDR3aa: CASSFVEELFF
CDR3nt: TGTGCCAGCAGTTTCGTCGAGGAACTGTTTTTT

j_gene: TRBJ1-3
d_gene: .
v_gene: TRBV6-1
abundance: .
CDR3aa: CASSVALPGSGSGNTIYF
CDR3nt: TGTGCCAGCAGTGTGGCCCTCCCGGGGTCCGGCTCTGGAAACACCATATATTTT

j_gene: TRBJ2-3
d_gene: TRBD1
v_gene: TRBV23-1
abundance: .
CDR3aa: CASSQGTASTDTQYF
CDR3nt: TGCGCCAGCAGTCAAGGGACAGCAAGCACAGATACGCAGTATTTT

j_gene: TRBJ2-3
d_gene: .
v_gene: TRBV29-1
abundance: .
CDR3aa: CSVEFVTKSDTQYF
CDR3nt: TGCAGCGTTGAATTCGTTACCAAGTCCGATACGCAGTATTTT

j_gene: TRBJ1-2
d_gene: .
v_gene: TRBV2
abundance: .
CDR3aa: CASSGQVWDYGYTF
CDR3nt: TGTGCCAGCAGTGGCCAGGTCTGGGACTATGGCTACACCTTC

j_gene: TRBJ2-3
d_gene: TRBD2
v_gene: TRBV2
abundance: .
CDR3aa: CASKTSGSTDTQYF
CDR3nt: TGTGCCAGCAAGACTAGCGGAAGCACAGATACGCAGTATTTT

j_gene: TRBJ1-2
d_gene: .
v_gene: TRBV5-5
abundance: .
CDR3aa: CASSLGGGGGGYTF
CDR3nt: TGTGCCAGCAGCTTGGGAGGGGGTGGCGGTGGCTACACCTTC

j_gene: TRBJ2-7
d_gene: .
v_gene: TRBV20-1
abundance: .
CDR3aa: CSAVDSIEQYF
CDR3nt: TGCAGTGCTGTGGACAGCATCGAGCAGTACTTC

j_gene: TRBJ1-2
d_gene: .
v_gene: TRBV29-1
abundance: .
CDR3aa: CSVEEGQHYGYTF
CDR3nt: TGCAGCGTTGAAGAAGGACAGCACTATGGCTACACCTTC